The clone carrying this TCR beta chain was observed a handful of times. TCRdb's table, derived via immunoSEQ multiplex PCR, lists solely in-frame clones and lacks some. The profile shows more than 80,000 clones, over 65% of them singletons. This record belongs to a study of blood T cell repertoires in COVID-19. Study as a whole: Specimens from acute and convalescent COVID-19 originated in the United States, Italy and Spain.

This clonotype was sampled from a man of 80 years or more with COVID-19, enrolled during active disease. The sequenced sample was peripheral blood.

CDR3 in amino acids: CASSLGGVGSGNTIYF. The CDR3 nucleotides read TGTGCCAGCAGCTTAGGTGGAGTCGGCTCTGGAAACACCATATATTTT. V and J are TRBV7-2 and TRBJ1-3; no clear D. The CDR3 covers 16 residues. Germline lookup yields CDR1 SGHTA and CDR2 FQGNSA. Trimming cost V 1 base and J 0 bases, with 10 bases left between them.